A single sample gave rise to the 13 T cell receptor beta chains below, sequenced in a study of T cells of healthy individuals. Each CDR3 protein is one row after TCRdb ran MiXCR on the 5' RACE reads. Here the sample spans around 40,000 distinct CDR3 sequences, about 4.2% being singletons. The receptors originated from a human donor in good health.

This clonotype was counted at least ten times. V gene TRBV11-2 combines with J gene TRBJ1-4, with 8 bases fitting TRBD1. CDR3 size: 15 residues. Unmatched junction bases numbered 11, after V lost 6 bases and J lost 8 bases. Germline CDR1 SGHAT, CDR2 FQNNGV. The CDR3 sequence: CASRLWTGPNEKLFF. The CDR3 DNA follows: TGTGCCAGCAGACTGTGGACAGGGCCAAACGAAAAACTGTTTTTT.

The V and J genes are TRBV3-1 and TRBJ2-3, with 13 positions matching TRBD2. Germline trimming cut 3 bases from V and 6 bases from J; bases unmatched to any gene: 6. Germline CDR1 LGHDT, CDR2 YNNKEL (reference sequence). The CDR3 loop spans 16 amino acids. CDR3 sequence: CASSHWTSGGRDTQYF. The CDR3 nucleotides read TGTGCCAGCAGCCATTGGACTAGCGGGGGAAGGGATACGCAGTATTTT.

DNA of the CDR3: TGCAGTGCTAAAGGTGGTAGCAATAATGAAAAACTGTTTTTT. Amino acid sequence: CSAKGGSNNEKLFF. The V gene is TRBV20-1, the J gene TRBJ1-4, with D unclear. V was clipped by 4 bases and J by 4 bases, with 13 bases between them. This CDR3 is 14 amino acids long. CDR1 is DFQATT, CDR2 SNEGSKA, per germline (reference sequence).

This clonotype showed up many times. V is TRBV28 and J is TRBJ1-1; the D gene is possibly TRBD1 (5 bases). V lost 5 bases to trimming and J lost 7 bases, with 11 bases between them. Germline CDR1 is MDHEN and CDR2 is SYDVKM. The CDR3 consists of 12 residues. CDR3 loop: CASSGGGNEAFF. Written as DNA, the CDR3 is TGTGCCAGCAGTGGCGGGGGTAATGAAGCTTTCTTT.

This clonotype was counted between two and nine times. The DNA of the CDR3 is TGTGCCAGCAGCTCCTATATACTAGCGGGAGAACGGTCCTACAATGAGCAGTTCTTC. This sequence encodes CASSSYILAGERSYNEQFF. The chain is built from TRBV7-8 and TRBJ2-1; TRBD2 matches at 11 bases. Germline lookup yields CDR1 SGHVS and CDR2 FQNEAQ. The V gene end was trimmed by 4 bases and the J gene end by 1 base; junction bases not matched to a gene: 12. The CDR3 is made up of 19 amino acids.

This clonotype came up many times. The DNA for the CDR3 is TGCGCCAGCAGCCATGAACAGGGGCGCTCTGGGGCCAACGTCCTGACTTTC. It yields the protein CASSHEQGRSGANVLTF. The chain is built from TRBV4-3 and TRBJ2-6, with 7 bases identical to TRBD1. V was pared by 3 bases and J by 0 bases, with 5 bases of the junction left unmatched. The CDR3 contains 17 residues. Germline CDR1 is LGHNA and CDR2 is YSLEER.

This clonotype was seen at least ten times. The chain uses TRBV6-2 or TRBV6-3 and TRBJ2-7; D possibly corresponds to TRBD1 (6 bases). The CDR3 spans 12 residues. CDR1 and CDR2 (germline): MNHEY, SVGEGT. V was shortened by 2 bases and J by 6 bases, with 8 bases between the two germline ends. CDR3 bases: TGTGCCAGCAGTTACCCCAGGGGCGAGCAGTACTTC. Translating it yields CASSYPRGEQYF.

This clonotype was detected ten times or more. The CDR3 here is CSAWDRGHEQYF. CDR3 sequence (DNA): TGCAGTGCTTGGGACAGGGGGCACGAGCAGTACTTC. The J gene is TRBJ2-7, the V gene TRBV20-1; 12 bases map to TRBD1. The V gene's germline CDR1 is DFQATT and CDR2 SNEGSKA (reference sequence). The V and J ends lost 5 bases and 5 bases, in that order; junction bases with no gene match: 1. CDR3 length equals 12 residues.

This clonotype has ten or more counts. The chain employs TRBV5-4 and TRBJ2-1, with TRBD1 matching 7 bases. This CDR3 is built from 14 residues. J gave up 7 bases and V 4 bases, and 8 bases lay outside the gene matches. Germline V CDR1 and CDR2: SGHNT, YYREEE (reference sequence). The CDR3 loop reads CASSPPQGINEQFF. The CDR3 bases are TGTGCCAGCAGCCCCCCACAGGGGATTAATGAGCAGTTCTTC.

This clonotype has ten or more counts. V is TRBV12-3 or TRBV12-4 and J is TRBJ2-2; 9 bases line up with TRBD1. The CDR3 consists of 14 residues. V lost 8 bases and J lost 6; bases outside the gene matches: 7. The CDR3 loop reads CASLRDRAAGELFF. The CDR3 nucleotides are TGTGCCAGCCTTCGGGACAGGGCGGCCGGGGAGCTGTTTTTT.

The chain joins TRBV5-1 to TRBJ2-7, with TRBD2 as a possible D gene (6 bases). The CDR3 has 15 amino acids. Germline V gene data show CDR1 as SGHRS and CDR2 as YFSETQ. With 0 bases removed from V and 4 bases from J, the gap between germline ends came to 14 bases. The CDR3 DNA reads TGCGCCAGCAGCTTGGAGAGTCATGGAGGGTACGAGCAGTACTTC. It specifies CASSLESHGGYEQYF.

The CDR3 loop is CASSLTAGSLHF. The DNA for the CDR3 is TGTGCCAGCAGCTTGACCGCCGGAAGTCTCCACTTT. J is TRBJ1-6 and V is TRBV7-2, with unresolved D. CDR3 length: 12 residues. Germline V gene lookup returns CDR1 SGHTA and CDR2 FQGNSA. V was pared by 3 bases and J by 16 bases, with 13 bases between.

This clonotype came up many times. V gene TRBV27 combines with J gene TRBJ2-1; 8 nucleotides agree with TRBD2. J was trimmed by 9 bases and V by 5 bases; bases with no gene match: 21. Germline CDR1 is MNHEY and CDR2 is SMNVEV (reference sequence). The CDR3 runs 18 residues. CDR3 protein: CASSVLSRLAKGTGEQFF. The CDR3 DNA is TGTGCCAGCAGTGTACTCTCTCGACTAGCGAAGGGGACCGGTGAGCAGTTCTTC.